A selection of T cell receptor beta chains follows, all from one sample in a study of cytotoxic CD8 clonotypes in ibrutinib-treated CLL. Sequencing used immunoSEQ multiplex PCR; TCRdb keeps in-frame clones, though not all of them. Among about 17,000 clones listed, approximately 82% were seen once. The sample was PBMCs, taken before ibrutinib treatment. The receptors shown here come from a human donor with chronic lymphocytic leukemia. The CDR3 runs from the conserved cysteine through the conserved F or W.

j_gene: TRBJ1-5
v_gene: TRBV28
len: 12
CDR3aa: CASSFLGQPQHF

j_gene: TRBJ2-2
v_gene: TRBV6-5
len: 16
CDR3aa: CASSYSRGRNTGELFF

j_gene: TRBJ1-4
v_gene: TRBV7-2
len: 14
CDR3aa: CASSLDGGSKKLFF

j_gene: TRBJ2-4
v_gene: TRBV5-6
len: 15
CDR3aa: CASSSGWAGKNIQYF

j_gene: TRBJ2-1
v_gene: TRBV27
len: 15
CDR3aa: CASRTGLEGAVKQFF

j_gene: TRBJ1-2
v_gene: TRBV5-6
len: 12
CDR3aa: CASSLETYGYTF

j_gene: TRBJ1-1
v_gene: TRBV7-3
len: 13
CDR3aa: CASSLQVNTEAFF

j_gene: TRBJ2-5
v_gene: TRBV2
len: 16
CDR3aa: CASSEAPRGGGETQYF

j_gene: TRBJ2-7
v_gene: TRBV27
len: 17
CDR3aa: CASSLIRTGLKMDEQYF

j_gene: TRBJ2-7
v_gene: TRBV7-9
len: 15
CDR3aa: CASIHLRDTTYEQYF